The clone carrying this T cell receptor beta chain was counted ten times or more. Its antigen is undetermined. Researchers amplified the TCR beta CDR3 regions from RNA transcripts. The study used the HTBI primer set for a first-round RT-PCR of the TCR CDR3. A single record per CDR3 protein comes from TCRdb applying MiXCR to the multiplex PCR reads. The table lists hundreds of thousands of distinct CDR3 sequences, 14% of them singletons. The data originate from a study of T cells in Graves' hyperthyroidism and ophthalmopathy. General study findings and limits: Ophthalmopathy and stable hyperthyroidism were separated by a 13 V-J model.

CDR3 length: 16 residues. Germline V gene lookup returns CDR1 SNHLY and CDR2 FYNNEI. V dropped 7 bases and J dropped 2; count of bases not matched to a gene: 13. V usage is TRBV2 and J usage is TRBJ2-7, with 8 bases identical to TRBD2. This sequence was found in a woman under 30 with Graves' hyperthyroidism. Material: blood. CDR3 DNA: TGTGCCAGCAAGGAAACAAGCGGGAGTAGGACCTACGAGCAGTACTTC. Amino acid sequence: CASKETSGSRTYEQYF.